This T cell receptor (beta chain) was sequenced for a study of T cell changes during pregnancy in multiple sclerosis. Germline assignment: CDR1 MNHNS and CDR2 SASEGT. Trimming stripped 3 bases from V and 4 bases from J, with 7 bases between. There are 14 residues in the CDR3. Libraries were prepared by immunoSEQ multiplex PCR; TCRdb keeps only in-frame clonotypes and omits some of them. The table has about 32,000 clones, about 92% seen once; the top ten hold about 0.41%. Sample: CD4+ T cells from peripheral blood mononuclear cells, taken in the second trimester of pregnancy. V is TRBV6-1 and J is TRBJ2-6; possibly TRBD1 for D (6 bases). The sequence derives from a female donor with multiple sclerosis, enrolled in a pregnancy study. The CDR3 reads CASSERGGANVLTF. The CDR3 DNA is TGTGCCAGCAGTGAGAGGGGGGGGGCCAACGTCCTGACTTTC.